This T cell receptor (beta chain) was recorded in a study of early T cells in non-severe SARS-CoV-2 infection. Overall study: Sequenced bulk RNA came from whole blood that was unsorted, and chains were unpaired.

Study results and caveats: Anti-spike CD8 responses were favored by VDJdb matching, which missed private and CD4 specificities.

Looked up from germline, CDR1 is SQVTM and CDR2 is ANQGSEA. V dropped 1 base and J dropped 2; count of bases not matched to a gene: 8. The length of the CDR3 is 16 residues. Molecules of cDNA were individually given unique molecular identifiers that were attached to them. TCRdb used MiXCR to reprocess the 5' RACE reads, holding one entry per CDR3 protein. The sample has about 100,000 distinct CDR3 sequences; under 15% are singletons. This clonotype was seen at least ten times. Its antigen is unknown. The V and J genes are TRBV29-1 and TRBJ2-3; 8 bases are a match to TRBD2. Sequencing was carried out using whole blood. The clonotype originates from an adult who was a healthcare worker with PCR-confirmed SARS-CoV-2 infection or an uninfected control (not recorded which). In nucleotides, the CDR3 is TGCAGCGTTGAAGGAAGAGCGGGGGCTCTCACAGATACGCAGTATTTT. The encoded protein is CSVEGRAGALTDTQYF.